These 3 T cell receptor beta chains came from one sample sequenced in a study of technical replicates of blood from a few donors. Generated by immunoSEQ multiplex PCR, the TCRdb table keeps only in-frame clones and is missing some. The table records some 60,000 clones, around 87% of them present only once. The sequencing sample was made of PBMCs. The receptors shown here come from a human donor in good health. Some clones in this sample may be carry-over from other donors' samples.

The gene calls are TRBV28 and TRBJ1-6; D remains unclear. V lost 5 bases, J lost 9 bases, and 17 bases lay in between. Germline V gene sequence: CDR1 MDHEN, CDR2 SYDVKM. The CDR3 loop spans 15 amino acids. CDR3 DNA: TGTGCCAGCAGTCCCCCTATTATGGTTGCTTCACCCCTCCACTTT. Translation: CASSPPIMVASPLHF.

This rearrangement joins TRBV9 to TRBJ2-5; D gene uncertain. The CDR3 length is 17 residues. Germline-derived CDR1 and CDR2 are SGDLS and YYNGEE. The ends were cut back, 0 bases at V and 4 bases at J, with 19 bases in the middle. CDR3 loop: CASSVVLTPQFIETQYF. The CDR3 nucleotides read TGTGCCAGCAGCGTAGTACTAACTCCCCAGTTTATAGAGACCCAGTACTTC. The whole variable domain, filled in from reference TRBV9 and TRBJ2-5, reads DSGVTQTPKHLITATGQRVTLRCSPRSGDLSVYWYQQSLDQGLQFLIQYYNGEERAKGNILERFSAQQFPDLHSELNLSSLELGDSALYFCASSVVLTPQFIETQYFGPGTRLLVL.

This rearrangement joins TRBV2 to TRBJ1-2; 11 bases align to TRBD1. Germline V lookup: CDR1 SNHLY, CDR2 FYNNEI. Unmatched junction bases numbered 8, after V lost 6 bases and J lost 5 bases. The CDR3 is 15 amino acids. The CDR3 DNA reads TGTGCCAGCAGCAACCCGGACAGGGGGCTATATGGCTACACCTTC. It is translated as CASSNPDRGLYGYTF. Full variable domain (remainder filled in from reference TRBV2 and TRBJ1-2): EPEVTQTPSHQVTQMGQEVILRCVPISNHLYFYWYRQILGQKVEFLVSFYNNEISEKSEIFDDQFSVERPDGSNFTLKIRSTKLEDSAMYFCASSNPDRGLYGYTFGSGTRLTVV.